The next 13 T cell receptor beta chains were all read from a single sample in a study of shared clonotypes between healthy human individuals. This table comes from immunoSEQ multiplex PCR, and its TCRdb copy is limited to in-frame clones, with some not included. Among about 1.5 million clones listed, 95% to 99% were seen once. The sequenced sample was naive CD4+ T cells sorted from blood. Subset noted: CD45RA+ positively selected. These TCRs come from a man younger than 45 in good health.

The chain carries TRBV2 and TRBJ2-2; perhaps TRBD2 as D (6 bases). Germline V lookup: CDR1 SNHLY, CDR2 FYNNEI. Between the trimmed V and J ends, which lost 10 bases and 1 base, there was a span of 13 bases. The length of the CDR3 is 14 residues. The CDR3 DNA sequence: TGTGCCATCAGAACGGGAGAGAACACCGGGGAGCTGTTTTTT. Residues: CAIRTGENTGELFF.

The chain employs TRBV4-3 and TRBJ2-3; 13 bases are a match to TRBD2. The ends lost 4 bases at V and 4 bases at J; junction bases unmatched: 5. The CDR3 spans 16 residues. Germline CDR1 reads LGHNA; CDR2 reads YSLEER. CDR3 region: CASSLILAGGPDTQYF. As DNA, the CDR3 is TGCGCCAGCAGCCTAATACTAGCGGGAGGGCCAGATACGCAGTATTTT.

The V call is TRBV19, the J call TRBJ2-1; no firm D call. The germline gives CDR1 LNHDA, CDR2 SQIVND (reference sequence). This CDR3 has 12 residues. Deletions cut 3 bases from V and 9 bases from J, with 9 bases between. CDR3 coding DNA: TGTGCCAGTAGTATTTTTGAAGGTGAGCAGTTCTTC. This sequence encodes CASSIFEGEQFF.

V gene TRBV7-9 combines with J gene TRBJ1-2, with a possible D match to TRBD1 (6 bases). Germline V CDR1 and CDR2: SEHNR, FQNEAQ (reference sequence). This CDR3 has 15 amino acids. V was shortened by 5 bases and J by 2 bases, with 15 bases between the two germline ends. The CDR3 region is CASSPRTARNYGYTF. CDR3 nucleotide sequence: TGTGCCAGCAGCCCAAGGACAGCCCGAAACTATGGCTACACCTTC.

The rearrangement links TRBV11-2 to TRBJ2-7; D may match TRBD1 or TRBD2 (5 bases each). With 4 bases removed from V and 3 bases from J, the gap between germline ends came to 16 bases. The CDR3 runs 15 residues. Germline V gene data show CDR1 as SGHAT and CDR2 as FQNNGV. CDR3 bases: TGTGCCAGCAGCTCGAACCGGGACCAGGGCTACGAGCAGTACTTC. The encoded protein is CASSSNRDQGYEQYF.

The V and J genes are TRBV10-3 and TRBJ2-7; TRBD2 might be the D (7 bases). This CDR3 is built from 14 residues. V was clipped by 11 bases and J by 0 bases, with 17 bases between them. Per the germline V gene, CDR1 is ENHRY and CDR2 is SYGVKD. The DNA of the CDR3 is TGTGCCTCCCGGGGGGCGAACAACTCCTACGAGCAGTACTTC. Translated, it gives CASRGANNSYEQYF.

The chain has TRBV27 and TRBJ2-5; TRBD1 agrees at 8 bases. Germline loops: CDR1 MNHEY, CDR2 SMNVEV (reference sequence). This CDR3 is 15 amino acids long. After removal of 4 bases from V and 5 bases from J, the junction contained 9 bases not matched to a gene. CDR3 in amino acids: CASSSTPTGVETQYF. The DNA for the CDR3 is TGTGCCAGCAGTTCCACTCCGACAGGGGTGGAGACCCAGTACTTC.

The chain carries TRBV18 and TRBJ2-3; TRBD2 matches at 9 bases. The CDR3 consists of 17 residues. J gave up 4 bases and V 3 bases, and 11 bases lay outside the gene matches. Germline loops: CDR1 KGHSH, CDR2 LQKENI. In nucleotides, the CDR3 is TGTGCCAGCTCACCTGGTCGATTAGCGGGAGATTCAGATACGCAGTATTTT. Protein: CASSPGRLAGDSDTQYF.

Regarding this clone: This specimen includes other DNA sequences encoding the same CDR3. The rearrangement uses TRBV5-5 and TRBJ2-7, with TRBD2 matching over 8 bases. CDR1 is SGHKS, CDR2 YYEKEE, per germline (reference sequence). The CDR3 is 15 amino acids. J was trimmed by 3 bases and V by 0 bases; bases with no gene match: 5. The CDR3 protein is CASSLVRSGSYEQYF. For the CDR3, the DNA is TGTGCCAGCAGCTTGGTCCGGAGCGGGAGCTACGAGCAGTACTTC.

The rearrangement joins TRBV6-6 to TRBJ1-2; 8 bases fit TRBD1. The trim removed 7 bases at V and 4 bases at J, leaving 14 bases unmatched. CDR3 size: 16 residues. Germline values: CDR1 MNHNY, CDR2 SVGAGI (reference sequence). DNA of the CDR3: TGTGCCAGCACCCCTCGTCTGGGACAGGACCGCTATGGCTACACCTTC. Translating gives CASTPRLGQDRYGYTF.

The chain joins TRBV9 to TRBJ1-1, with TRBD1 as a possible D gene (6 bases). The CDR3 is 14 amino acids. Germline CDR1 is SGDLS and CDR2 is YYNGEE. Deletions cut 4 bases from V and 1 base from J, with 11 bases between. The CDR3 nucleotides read TGTGCCAGCAGCCCGGACAGAAAGAACACTGAAGCTTTCTTT. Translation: CASSPDRKNTEAFF.

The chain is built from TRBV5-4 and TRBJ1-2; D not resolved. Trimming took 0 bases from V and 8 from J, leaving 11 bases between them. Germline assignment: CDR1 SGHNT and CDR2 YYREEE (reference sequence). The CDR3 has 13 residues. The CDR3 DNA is TGTGCCAGCAGCTTGGATTTAGTGAGGGGCTACACCTTC. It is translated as CASSLDLVRGYTF.

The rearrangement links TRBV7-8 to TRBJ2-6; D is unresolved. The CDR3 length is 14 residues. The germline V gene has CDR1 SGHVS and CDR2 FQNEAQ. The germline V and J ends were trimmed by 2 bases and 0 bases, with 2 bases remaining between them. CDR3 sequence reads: CASSLISGANVLTF. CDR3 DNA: TGTGCCAGCAGCTTAATCTCTGGGGCCAACGTCCTGACTTTC.